These T cell receptor beta chains were read from a single sample in a study of early T cells in non-severe SARS-CoV-2 infection. One entry per CDR3 protein results from TCRdb running MiXCR on the 5' RACE reads. This sample carries about 89,000 distinct CDR3 sequences, 16% of them seen once, and the ten largest clones take 5.1%. The material was whole blood, obtained at baseline. These TCRs come from an adult who was a healthcare worker with PCR-confirmed SARS-CoV-2 infection or an uninfected control (not recorded which). CDR3s include the opening cysteine and the closing phenylalanine or tryptophan. The D gene is left open where the match is weak. Clone size is given for some rows only: seen once, a few or many times, or a class if the clone is expanded.

TRBV2,TRBJ1-1,few,TRBD1,CASSGQGGTNTEAFF,TGTGCCAGCAGTGGACAGGGGGGGACGAACACTGAAGCTTTCTTT
TRBV20-1,TRBJ2-7,NA,TRBD2,CSASSSGPPYEQYF,TGCAGTGCTAGCTCTAGCGGCCCCCCCTACGAGCAGTACTTC
TRBV20-1,TRBJ2-3,few,NA,CSANPSGSTDTQYF,TGCAGTGCTAATCCCAGCGGGAGCACAGATACGCAGTATTTT
TRBV20-1,TRBJ2-7,few,NA,CSARDLLQPYEQYF,TGCAGTGCTAGAGATCTCCTACAGCCTTACGAGCAGTACTTC
TRBV29-1,TRBJ2-7,NA,NA,CSVANSGPYEQYF,TGCAGCGTTGCCAATAGCGGCCCCTACGAGCAGTACTTC
TRBV14,TRBJ2-7,NA,NA,CASSQDAGMTYEQYF,TGTGCCAGCAGCCAAGATGCAGGGATGACCTACGAGCAGTACTTC
TRBV25-1,TRBJ2-7,few,NA,CASAHVAAGHYEQYF,TGTGCCAGCGCTCATGTGGCAGCGGGCCACTACGAGCAGTACTTC
TRBV29-1,TRBJ2-1,NA,NA,CSVLWDLFPNEQFF,TGCAGCGTTCTATGGGATCTATTCCCCAATGAGCAGTTCTTC
TRBV6-6,TRBJ2-3,NA,NA,CASSFTGPSTDTQYF,TGTGCCAGCAGTTTTACGGGACCCAGCACAGATACGCAGTATTTT
TRBV5-4,TRBJ2-1,many,TRBD1,CASSPALAGTDNEQFF,TGTGCCAGCAGCCCCGCCCTCGCCGGGACAGATAATGAGCAGTTCTTC
TRBV7-2,TRBJ2-5,few,TRBD1,CASRTGLGLTETQYF,TGTGCCTCCCGGACAGGGCTTGGCTTAACGGAGACCCAGTACTTC